The clone carrying this T cell receptor (beta chain) has at least ten counts. Its matching antigen is unknown. These data belong to a study of Graves' ophthalmopathy and Graves' hyperthyroidism. Between the trimmed V and J ends, which lost 7 bases and 1 base, there was a span of 8 bases. CDR3 size: 12 residues. The germline CDR1 and CDR2 sequences are MNHNY and SVGAGI (reference sequence). Amplification of TCR beta CDR3 regions used RNA transcripts. A first-round RT-PCR used HTBI primers, followed by a second-round multiplex PCR. MiXCR, applied by TCRdb to the multiplex PCR reads, yields one record per CDR3 protein. Among some 360,000 distinct CDR3 sequences listed, approximately 18% were seen once. Study-wide results and limits: Also, most clonotypes expanded in the thyroid above 0.001 frequency appeared in blood.

The starting material, approximately 10 ml of fresh peripheral blood, provided the PBMCs. This clonotype was obtained from an adult woman with stable Graves' hyperthyroidism. The rearrangement joins TRBV6-6 to TRBJ2-7; D uncertain. The sequenced material came from peripheral blood. The CDR3 nucleotides read TGTGCCAGCATGCACAGTTCCTACGAGCAGTACTTC. Protein sequence: CASMHSSYEQYF.